Listed below are T cell receptor beta chains from one sample, sequenced in a study of blood T cell repertoires in COVID-19. This table comes from immunoSEQ multiplex PCR, and its TCRdb copy is limited to in-frame clones, with some not included. The data hold 200,000 to 250,000 clones, with 80% to 90% observed a single time. The material sequenced was peripheral blood. The receptors stem from a woman aged 80 or over with active or convalescent COVID-19. Each CDR3 is given with its conserved first and last residue. Each record gives: V gene, D gene, J gene, clone size, CDR3 protein, CDR3 DNA. A D gene is named only where the DNA matches it firmly. Clone size is not always given. Where it is, it says once, few, many or a class for expanded clones.

>TRBV7-9|NA|TRBJ2-3|NA
CASSFGRGYTDTQYF
TGTGCCAGCAGCTTTGGGCGGGGCTACACAGATACGCAGTATTTT
>TRBV16|NA|TRBJ2-4|NA
CASSHLDSNLAKNIQYF
TGTGCCAGCAGCCATCTTGACAGCAATCTAGCCAAAAACATTCAGTACTTC
>TRBV28|NA|TRBJ1-2|few
CASSPPLRVHYGYTF
TGTGCCAGCAGTCCTCCCCTCCGGGTACACTATGGCTACACCTTC
>TRBV5-1|NA|TRBJ2-6|NA
CASSLGVSGANVLTF
TGCGCCAGCAGCCTAGGGGTATCCGGGGCCAACGTCCTGACTTTC
>TRBV3-1/TRBV3-2|NA|TRBJ2-1|NA
CASSQVPGGGWEQFF
TGTGCCAGCAGCCAAGTCCCGGGAGGGGGCTGGGAGCAGTTCTTC
>TRBV20-1|NA|TRBJ2-7|NA
CSASSSAPYEQYF
TGCAGTGCTAGTTCCAGCGCGCCCTACGAGCAGTACTTC
>TRBV19|NA|TRBJ2-3|NA
CASTAGIPGTQYF
TGTGCCAGTACGGCGGGCATTCCAGGTACGCAGTATTTT
>TRBV28|NA|TRBJ1-2|NA
CAAFSPNGYTF
TGTGCGGCCTTCAGTCCCAATGGCTACACCTTC
>TRBV7-9|NA|TRBJ1-1|NA
CASSSPKRSPMNTEAFF
TGTGCCAGCAGCTCGCCTAAGCGCAGTCCCATGAACACTGAAGCTTTCTTT
>TRBV6-5|NA|TRBJ2-3|NA
CASSYSRTPVTDTQYF
TGTGCCAGCAGTTACTCGCGGACTCCCGTCACAGATACGCAGTATTTT
>TRBV7-9|NA|TRBJ2-2|few
CASSPGQPTNTGELFF
TGTGCCAGCAGCCCGGGACAACCGACGAACACCGGGGAGCTGTTTTTT
>TRBV19|TRBD1|TRBJ1-3|NA
CASINRGLGNTIYF
TGTGCCAGTATCAACAGGGGGCTTGGAAACACCATATATTTT
>TRBV5-1|TRBD1|TRBJ2-3|once
CASSNNRGRGSPDTQYF
TGCGCCAGCTCGAATAACAGGGGGCGGGGGAGCCCAGATACGCAGTATTTT
>TRBV7-2|NA|TRBJ1-3|NA
CASSYRGDTIYF
TGTGCCAGCAGCTATCGCGGGGACACCATATATTTT
>TRBV5-4|NA|TRBJ1-5|few
CASAAGDNQPQHF
TGTGCCAGCGCCGCGGGGGACAATCAGCCCCAGCATTTT
>TRBV7-2|NA|TRBJ2-3|NA
CASSLASDSHTQYF
TGTGCCAGCAGCTTAGCGTCAGACAGCCATACGCAGTATTTT
>TRBV30|TRBD1|TRBJ1-5|NA
CAWSGSPNRGSDQPQHF
TGTGCCTGGAGTGGTAGCCCAAACAGGGGGAGTGATCAGCCCCAGCATTTT
>TRBV28|NA|TRBJ1-2|NA
CASSSPPGLEGYTF
TGTGCCAGCAGTTCCCCTCCGGGTTTGGAGGGCTACACCTTC
>TRBV2|NA|TRBJ2-1|NA
CASSSGGYNEQFF
TGTGCCAGCAGTAGCGGCGGTTACAATGAGCAGTTCTTC
>TRBV5-1|NA|TRBJ2-2|NA
CASSLDSYGGELFF
TGCGCCAGCAGCTTAGACAGCTATGGGGGGGAGCTGTTTTTT
>TRBV5-1|TRBD1|TRBJ1-4|NA
CASSSTGGDNEKLFF
TGCGCCAGCAGCTCGACAGGGGGGGATAATGAAAAACTGTTTTTT
>TRBV18|NA|TRBJ2-7|NA
CASSPTGVEQYF
TGTGCCAGCTCACCCACCGGGGTGGAACAGTACTTC
>TRBV5-4|TRBD2|TRBJ2-4|NA
CASSNGLVGVAKNIQYF
TGTGCCAGCAGCAACGGACTAGTCGGTGTGGCCAAAAACATTCAGTACTTC
>TRBV27|NA|TRBJ2-5|once
CASSRGKGETQYF
TGTGCCAGCAGTCGTGGAAAGGGGGAGACCCAGTACTTC
>TRBV7-9|NA|TRBJ1-1|NA
CASSLPGRTEAFF
TGTGCCAGCAGCTTGCCAGGGAGGACTGAAGCTTTCTTT
>TRBV14|NA|TRBJ2-3|NA
CASSQSWPDTQYF
TGTGCCAGCAGCCAGTCGTGGCCCGATACGCAGTATTTT
>TRBV7-2|NA|TRBJ1-2|NA
CASSLAGRDYGYTF
TGTGCCAGCAGCTTAGCTGGCAGGGACTATGGCTACACCTTC
>TRBV27|TRBD2|TRBJ2-7|NA
CASSLWGGSYEQYF
TGTGCCAGCAGTTTATGGGGGGGATCCTACGAGCAGTACTTC
>TRBV4-3|TRBD1|TRBJ2-1|NA
CASSRQGALYNEQFF
TGCGCCAGCAGTCGACAGGGAGCGCTGTACAATGAGCAGTTCTTC
>TRBV2|TRBD1|TRBJ2-3|many
CASRDRGSADTQYF
TGTGCCAGCCGGGACAGGGGTAGTGCAGATACGCAGTATTTT
>TRBV23-1|TRBD2|TRBJ2-1|NA
CASSHRDYGGRRNEQFF
TGCGCCAGCAGTCACCGGGACTATGGCGGGAGAAGGAATGAGCAGTTCTTC
>TRBV10-3|NA|TRBJ2-3|NA
CAGRTADTQYF
TGTGCCGGCAGGACAGCTGATACGCAGTATTTT
>TRBV9|TRBD2|TRBJ2-3|NA
CASSSSGYGGTDTQYF
TGTGCCAGCAGCTCTAGCGGCTATGGGGGTACAGATACGCAGTATTTT
>TRBV19|TRBD1|TRBJ1-4|NA
CASSIGTGGISNEKLFF
TGTGCCAGTAGTATTGGAACAGGGGGCATATCTAATGAAAAACTGTTTTTT
>TRBV6-5|NA|TRBJ1-6|NA
CASSYRRAEKSPLHF
TGTGCCAGCAGTTACAGAAGAGCCGAGAAATCACCCCTCCACTTT
>TRBV7-8|NA|TRBJ1-3|NA
CASSSTTGRNTIYF
TGTGCCAGCAGCTCGACGACAGGTAGAAACACCATATATTTT
>TRBV12-3/TRBV12-4|NA|TRBJ1-3|NA
CASSLRNTIYF
TGTGCCAGCAGTCTCCGAAACACCATATATTTT
>TRBV9|NA|TRBJ1-4|NA
CASSVGLIATNEKLFF
TGTGCCAGCAGCGTTGGACTCATTGCAACTAATGAAAAACTGTTTTTT
>TRBV9|TRBD2|TRBJ2-7|NA
CASSPRTGGHEQYF
TGTGCCAGCAGCCCAAGGACGGGGGGACACGAGCAGTACTTC
>TRBV7-3|NA|TRBJ2-1|NA
CASSAYGSGINEQFF
TGTGCCAGCAGCGCATATGGTTCAGGGATCAATGAGCAGTTCTTC
>TRBV27|NA|TRBJ2-2|NA
CASRGATGQNTGELFF
TGTGCCAGCAGGGGGGCTACAGGACAAAACACCGGGGAGCTGTTTTTT
>TRBV7-9|NA|TRBJ2-3|NA
CASSLARQLSDTQYF
TGTGCCAGCAGCTTAGCGCGGCAGCTCTCAGATACGCAGTATTTT
>TRBV5-5|TRBD1|TRBJ1-2|few
CASSHEGTVYGYTF
TGTGCCAGCAGTCACGAGGGGACAGTCTATGGCTACACCTTC
>TRBV7-2|NA|TRBJ2-7|NA
CASSLWTDSYEQYF
TGTGCCAGCAGCTTATGGACAGATTCCTACGAGCAGTACTTC
>TRBV5-1|TRBD1|TRBJ2-1|NA
CASGVGTGDNEQFF
TGCGCCAGCGGGGTCGGGACAGGGGACAATGAGCAGTTCTTC
>TRBV5-1|TRBD2|TRBJ2-5|NA
CASSLGGGPSQETQYF
TGCGCCAGCAGCTTAGGCGGGGGGCCCAGTCAAGAGACCCAGTACTTC